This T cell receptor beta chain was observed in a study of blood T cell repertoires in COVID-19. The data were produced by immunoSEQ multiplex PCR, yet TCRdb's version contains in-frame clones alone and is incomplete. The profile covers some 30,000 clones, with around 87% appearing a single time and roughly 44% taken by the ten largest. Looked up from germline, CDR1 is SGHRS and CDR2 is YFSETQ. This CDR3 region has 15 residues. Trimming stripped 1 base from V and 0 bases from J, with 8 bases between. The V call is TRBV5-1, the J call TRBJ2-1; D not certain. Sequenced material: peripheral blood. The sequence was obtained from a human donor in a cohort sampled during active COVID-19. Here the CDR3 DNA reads TGCGCCAGCAGCTTGCCCTCGAGCTCCTACAATGAGCAGTTCTTC. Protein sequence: CASSLPSSSYNEQFF.